This TCR beta chain is from a study of Ad26.COV2.S vaccination and SARS-CoV-2 variants. Specified treatment: about 20 received Ad26.COV2.S at low or high dose, single or two shots; 5 received placebo; per-sample allocation not given. Samples analyzed were those drawn on day 63 after the first vaccine or placebo injection. The trim removed 2 bases at V and 4 bases at J, leaving 9 bases unmatched. CDR1 is LNHDA and CDR2 is SQIVND in the germline V gene (reference sequence). The CDR3 has 17 residues. TCRdb's table, derived via immunoSEQ multiplex PCR, lists solely in-frame clones and lacks some. This table holds 250,000 or so clones, around 88% found once.

The chain couples TRBV19 to TRBJ2-1; 9 nucleotides align to TRBD1. Material: peripheral blood, obtained in a trial of Ad26.COV2.S vaccine versus placebo. This TCR derives from a person aged 18-60 years who received the Ad26.COV2.S COVID-19 vaccine or a placebo. The CDR3 spells CASSILTGTGPYNEQFF. DNA of the CDR3: TGTGCCAGTAGTATACTTACCGGGACAGGGCCATACAATGAGCAGTTCTTC.